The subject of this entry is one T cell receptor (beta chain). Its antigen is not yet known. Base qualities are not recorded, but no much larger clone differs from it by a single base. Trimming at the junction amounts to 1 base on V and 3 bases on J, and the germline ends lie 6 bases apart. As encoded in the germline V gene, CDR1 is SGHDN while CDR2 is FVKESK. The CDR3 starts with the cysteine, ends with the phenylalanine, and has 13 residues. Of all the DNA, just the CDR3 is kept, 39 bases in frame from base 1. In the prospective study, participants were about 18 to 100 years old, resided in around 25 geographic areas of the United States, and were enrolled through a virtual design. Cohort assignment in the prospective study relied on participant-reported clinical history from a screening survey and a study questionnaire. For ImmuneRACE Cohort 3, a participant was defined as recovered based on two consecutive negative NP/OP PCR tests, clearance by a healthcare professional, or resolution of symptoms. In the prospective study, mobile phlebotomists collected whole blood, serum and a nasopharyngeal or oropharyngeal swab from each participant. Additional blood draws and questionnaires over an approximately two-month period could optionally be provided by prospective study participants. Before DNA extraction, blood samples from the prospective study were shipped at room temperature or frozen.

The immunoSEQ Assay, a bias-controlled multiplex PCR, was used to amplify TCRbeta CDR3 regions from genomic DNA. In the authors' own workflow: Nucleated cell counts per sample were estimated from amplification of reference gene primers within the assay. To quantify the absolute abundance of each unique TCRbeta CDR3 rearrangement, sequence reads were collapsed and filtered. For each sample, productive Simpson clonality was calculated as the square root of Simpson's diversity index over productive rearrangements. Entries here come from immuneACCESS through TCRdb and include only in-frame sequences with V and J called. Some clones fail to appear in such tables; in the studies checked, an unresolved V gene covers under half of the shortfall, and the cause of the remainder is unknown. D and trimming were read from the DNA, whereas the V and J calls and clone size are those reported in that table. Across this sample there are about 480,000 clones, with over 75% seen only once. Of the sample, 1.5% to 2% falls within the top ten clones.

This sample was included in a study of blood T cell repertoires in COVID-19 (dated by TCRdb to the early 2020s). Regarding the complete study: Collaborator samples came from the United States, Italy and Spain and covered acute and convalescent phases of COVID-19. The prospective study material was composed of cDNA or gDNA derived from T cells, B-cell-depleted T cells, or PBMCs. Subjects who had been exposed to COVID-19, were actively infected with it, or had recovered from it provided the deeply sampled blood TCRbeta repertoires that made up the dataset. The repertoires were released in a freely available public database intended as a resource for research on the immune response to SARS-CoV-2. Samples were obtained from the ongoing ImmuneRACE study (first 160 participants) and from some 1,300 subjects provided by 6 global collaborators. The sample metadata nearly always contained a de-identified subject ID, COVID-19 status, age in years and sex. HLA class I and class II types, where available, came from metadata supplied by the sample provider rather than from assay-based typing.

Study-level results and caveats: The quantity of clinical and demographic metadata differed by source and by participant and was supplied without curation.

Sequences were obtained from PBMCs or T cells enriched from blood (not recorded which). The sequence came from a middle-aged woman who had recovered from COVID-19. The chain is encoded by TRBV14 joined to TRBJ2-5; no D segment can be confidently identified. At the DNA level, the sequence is TGTGCCAGCAGCCAAGGAGGAAAAGAGACCCAGTACTTC. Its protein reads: CASSQGGKETQYF.